A selection of T cell receptor beta chains follows, all from one sample in a study of T cells after yellow fever vaccination. One entry per CDR3 protein results from TCRdb running MiXCR on the 5' RACE reads. The sample comprises hundreds of thousands of distinct CDR3 sequences, around 16% of which are singletons, and roughly a sixth rests with the top ten. The specimen was PBMCs, collected 5 days after the first yellow fever vaccination. These TCRs come from a man younger than 35 who received the YFV17D yellow fever vaccine. The CDR3 runs from the conserved cysteine through the conserved F or W.

CDR3 protein: CASSVAGGTTDTQYF
V gene: TRBV9

CDR3 protein: CASGRVYGYTF
V gene: TRBV6-5

CDR3 protein: CASSYLFSPEGELFF
V gene: TRBV6-5

CDR3 protein: CASSLARAFTEAFF
V gene: TRBV5-1

CDR3 protein: CASRGERGATNEQFF
V gene: TRBV5-1

CDR3 protein: CASSPEGLWATGELFF
V gene: TRBV5-1

CDR3 protein: CASTAGSSNEKLFF
V gene: TRBV11-2

CDR3 protein: CASSFNAPGDGETQYF
V gene: TRBV4-1

CDR3 protein: CASSLVASRNTEAFF
V gene: TRBV5-6

CDR3 protein: CASSFGGLAGGYEQYF
V gene: TRBV7-2

CDR3 protein: CASNGRGLAEAFF
V gene: TRBV7-2

CDR3 protein: CASSRTGSNTEAFF
V gene: TRBV19

CDR3 protein: CASSQASGTGNEKLFF
V gene: TRBV4-3

CDR3 protein: CSASTASDSPLHF
V gene: TRBV20-1

CDR3 protein: CASSLGTGTQETQYF
V gene: TRBV5-1

CDR3 protein: CAWAPAGGGSNEQFF
V gene: TRBV30

CDR3 protein: CASNTGTDPYEQYF
V gene: TRBV11-2

CDR3 protein: CASMTGSSGNTIYF
V gene: TRBV6-1

CDR3 protein: CASSLDPGYTGNTIYF
V gene: TRBV5-1

CDR3 protein: CASSYRGSLTHGELFF
V gene: TRBV6-5

CDR3 protein: CASRYRGETQYF
V gene: TRBV5-4

CDR3 protein: CASSPGTGSYGYTF
V gene: TRBV9

CDR3 protein: CSARDGGQTQYF
V gene: TRBV20-1

CDR3 protein: CSALQGNSGNTIYF
V gene: TRBV20-1

CDR3 protein: CASSAQGATQYF
V gene: TRBV5-1